By sample share, the clone carrying this TCR beta chain is large (0.1 to 1%). Its matching antigen is unknown. Germline loops: CDR1 MDHEN, CDR2 SYDVKM. The CDR3 covers 16 residues. V dropped 4 bases and J dropped 0; count of bases not matched to a gene: 6. Sequenced by immunoSEQ multiplex PCR; TCRdb stores in-frame clones only, minus some. The sample yields around 1,300 clones, roughly 22% seen once. The sample originates from a study of T cells in localized non-small cell lung cancer. The study, taken as a whole, reports: Sequencing was limited to one tumor region, leaving the possibility of heterogeneity open. Tumor trailed uninvolved adjacent lung in T cell clonality, which peaked there.

Samples of adjacent lung (free of atypia) were collected at least 2 cm from the tumor margin. V and J are TRBV28 and TRBJ2-5; TRBD1 agrees at 9 bases. Sample: normal lung tissue next to the tumor, taken before any cancer treatment. This receptor was identified in a male donor aged 60 or over with stage III squamous cell lung carcinoma. The CDR3 nucleotides read TGTGCCAGCAGTTCAACAGGGGGCGGGAACCAAGAGACCCAGTACTTC. This translates into CASSSTGGGNQETQYF.